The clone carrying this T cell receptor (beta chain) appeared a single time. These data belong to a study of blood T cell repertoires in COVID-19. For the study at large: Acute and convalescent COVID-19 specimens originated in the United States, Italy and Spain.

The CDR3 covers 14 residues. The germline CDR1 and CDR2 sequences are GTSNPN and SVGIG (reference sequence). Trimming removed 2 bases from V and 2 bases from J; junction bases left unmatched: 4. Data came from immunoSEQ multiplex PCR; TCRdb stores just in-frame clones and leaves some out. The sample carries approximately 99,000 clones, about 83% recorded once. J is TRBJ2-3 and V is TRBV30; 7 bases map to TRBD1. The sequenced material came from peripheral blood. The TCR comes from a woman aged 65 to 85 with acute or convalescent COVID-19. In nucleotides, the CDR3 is TGTGCCTGGAGTAGGGGACAGTACACAGATACGCAGTATTTT. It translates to CAWSRGQYTDTQYF.